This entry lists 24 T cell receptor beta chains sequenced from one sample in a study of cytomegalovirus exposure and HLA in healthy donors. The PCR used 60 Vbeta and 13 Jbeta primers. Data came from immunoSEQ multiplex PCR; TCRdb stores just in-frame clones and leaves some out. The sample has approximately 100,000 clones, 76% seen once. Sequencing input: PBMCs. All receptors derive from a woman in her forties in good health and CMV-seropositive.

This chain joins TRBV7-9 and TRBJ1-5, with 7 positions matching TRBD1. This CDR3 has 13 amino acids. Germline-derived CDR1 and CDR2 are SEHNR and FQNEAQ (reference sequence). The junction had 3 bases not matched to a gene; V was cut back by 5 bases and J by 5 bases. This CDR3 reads CASSLQGYQPQHF. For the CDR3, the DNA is TGTGCCAGCAGCCTACAGGGGTATCAGCCCCAGCATTTT.

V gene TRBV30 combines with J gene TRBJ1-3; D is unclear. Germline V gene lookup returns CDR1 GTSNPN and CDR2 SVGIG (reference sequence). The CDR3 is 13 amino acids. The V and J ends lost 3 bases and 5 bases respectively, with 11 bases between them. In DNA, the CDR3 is TGTGCCTGGAGAACAGAGTTCAGAAACACCATATATTTT. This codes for CAWRTEFRNTIYF.

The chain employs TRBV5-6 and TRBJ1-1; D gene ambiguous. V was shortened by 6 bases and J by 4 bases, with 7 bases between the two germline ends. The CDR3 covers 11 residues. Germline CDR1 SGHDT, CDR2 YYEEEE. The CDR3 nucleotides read TGTGCCAGCAACCTAATCACTGAAGCTTTCTTT. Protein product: CASNLITEAFF.

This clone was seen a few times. CDR3 nucleotides: TGTGCCTGGAGTCGGGGGGGCGGGGGCCAACTGTTTTTT. Its translation is CAWSRGGGGQLFF. This rearrangement joins TRBV30 to TRBJ1-4, with a weak D call TRBD1 (6 bases). This CDR3 has 13 residues. Germline assignment: CDR1 GTSNPN and CDR2 SVGIG (reference sequence). Trimming removed 2 bases at V and 12 bases at J, with 16 bases between.

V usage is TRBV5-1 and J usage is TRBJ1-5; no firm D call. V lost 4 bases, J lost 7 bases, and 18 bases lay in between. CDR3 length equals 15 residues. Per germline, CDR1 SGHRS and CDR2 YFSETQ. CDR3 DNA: TGCGCCAGCAGCCCAGGATCGACCGATGCGCAGCCCCAGCATTTT. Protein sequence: CASSPGSTDAQPQHF. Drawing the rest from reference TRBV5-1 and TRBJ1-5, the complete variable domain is KAGVTQTPRYLIKTRGQQVTLSCSPISGHRSVSWYQQTPGQGLQFLFEYFSETQRNKGNFPGRFSGRQFSNSRSEMNVSTLELGDSALYLCASSPGSTDAQPQHFGDGTRLSIL.

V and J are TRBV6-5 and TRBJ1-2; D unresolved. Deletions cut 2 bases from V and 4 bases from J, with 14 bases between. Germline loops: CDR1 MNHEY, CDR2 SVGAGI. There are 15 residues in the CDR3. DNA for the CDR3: TGTGCCAGCAGTTACCGCCGGGAAAAAGGCTATGGCTACACCTTC. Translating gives CASSYRREKGYGYTF.

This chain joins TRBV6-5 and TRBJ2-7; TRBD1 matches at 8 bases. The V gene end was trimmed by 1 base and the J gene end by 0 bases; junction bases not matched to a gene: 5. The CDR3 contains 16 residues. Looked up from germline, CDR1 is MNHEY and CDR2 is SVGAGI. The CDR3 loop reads CASSYYGTGNSYEQYF. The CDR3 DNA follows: TGTGCCAGCAGTTACTACGGGACAGGTAACTCCTACGAGCAGTACTTC.

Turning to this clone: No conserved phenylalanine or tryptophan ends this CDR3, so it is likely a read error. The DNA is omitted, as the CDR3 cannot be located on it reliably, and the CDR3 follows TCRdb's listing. The CDR3 here is CASRLRDRRP. V is TRBV6-5 and J is TRBJ1-3; the listed D gene, TRBD1, was not tested against the DNA. The CDR3 is 10 residues long, ends included. Germline V gene sequence: CDR1 MNHEY, CDR2 SVGAGI.

Written as DNA, the CDR3 is TGTGCCAGCAGCAACGGACTGGGGGAGACCCAGTACTTC. Translation: CASSNGLGETQYF. The chain links TRBV9 to TRBJ2-5; TRBD2 is a possible D gene (5 bases). CDR3 length: 13 amino acids. V was cut by 4 bases and J by 5 bases, with 12 bases left in between. Germline V gene lookup returns CDR1 SGDLS and CDR2 YYNGEE.

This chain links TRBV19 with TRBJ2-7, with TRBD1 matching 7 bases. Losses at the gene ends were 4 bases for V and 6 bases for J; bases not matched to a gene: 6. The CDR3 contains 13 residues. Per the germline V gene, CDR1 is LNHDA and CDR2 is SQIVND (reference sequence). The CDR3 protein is CASSNRQGTEQYF. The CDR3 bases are TGTGCCAGTAGTAACCGACAGGGAACCGAGCAGTACTTC.

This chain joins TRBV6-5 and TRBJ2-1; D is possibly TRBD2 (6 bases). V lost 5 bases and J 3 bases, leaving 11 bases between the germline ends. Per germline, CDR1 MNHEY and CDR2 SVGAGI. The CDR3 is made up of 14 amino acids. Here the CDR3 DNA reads TGTGCCAGCAGTCCAATGGGAGGCTACAATGAGCAGTTCTTC. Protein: CASSPMGGYNEQFF.

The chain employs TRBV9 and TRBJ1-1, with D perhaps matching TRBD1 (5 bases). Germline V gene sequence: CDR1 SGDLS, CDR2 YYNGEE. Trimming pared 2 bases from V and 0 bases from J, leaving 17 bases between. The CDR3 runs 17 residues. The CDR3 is CASSVGPGGTMNTEAFF. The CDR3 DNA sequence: TGTGCCAGCAGCGTCGGCCCCGGAGGGACCATGAACACTGAAGCTTTCTTT.

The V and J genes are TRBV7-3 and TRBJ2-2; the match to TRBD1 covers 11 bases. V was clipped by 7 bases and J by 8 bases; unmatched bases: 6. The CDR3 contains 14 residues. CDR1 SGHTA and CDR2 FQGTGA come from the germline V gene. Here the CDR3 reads CASTGQGATGELFF. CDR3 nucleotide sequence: TGTGCCAGCACCGGACAGGGGGCGACGGGGGAGCTGTTTTTT.

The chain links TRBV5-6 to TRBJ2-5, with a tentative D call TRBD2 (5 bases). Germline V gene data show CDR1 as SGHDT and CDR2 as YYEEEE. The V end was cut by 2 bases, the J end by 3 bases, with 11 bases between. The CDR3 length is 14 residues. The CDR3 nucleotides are TGTGCCAGCAGCTTAGACCCGGGGAAAGAGACCCAGTACTTC. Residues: CASSLDPGKETQYF.

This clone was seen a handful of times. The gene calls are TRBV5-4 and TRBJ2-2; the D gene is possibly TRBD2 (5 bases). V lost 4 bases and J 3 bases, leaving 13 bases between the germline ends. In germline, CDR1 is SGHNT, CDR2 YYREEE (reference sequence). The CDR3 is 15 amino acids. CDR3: CASSRGAADTGELFF. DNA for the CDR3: TGTGCCAGCAGCCGAGGAGCGGCCGACACCGGGGAGCTGTTTTTT.

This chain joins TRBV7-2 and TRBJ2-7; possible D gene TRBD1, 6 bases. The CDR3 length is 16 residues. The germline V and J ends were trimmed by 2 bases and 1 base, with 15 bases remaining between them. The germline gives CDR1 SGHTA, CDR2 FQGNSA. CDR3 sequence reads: CASSLRAGDRSYEQYF. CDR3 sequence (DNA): TGTGCCAGCAGCTTAAGGGCAGGGGATAGATCCTACGAGCAGTACTTC.

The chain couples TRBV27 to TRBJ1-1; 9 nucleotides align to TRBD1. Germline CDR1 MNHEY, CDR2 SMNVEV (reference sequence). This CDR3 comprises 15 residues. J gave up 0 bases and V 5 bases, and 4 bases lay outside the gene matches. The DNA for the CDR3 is TGTGCCAGCAGTATACAGGGGGCCGTGAACACTGAAGCTTTCTTT. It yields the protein CASSIQGAVNTEAFF.

CDR3 region: CASSLYSGNTIYF. The CDR3 nucleotides are TGTGCCAGCAGTCTCTACTCTGGAAACACCATATATTTT. The V gene is TRBV28, the J gene TRBJ1-3, with unresolved D. Trimming left V 5 bases short and J 0 bases short, with 5 bases between. This CDR3 comprises 13 residues. Germline V CDR1 and CDR2: MDHEN, SYDVKM.

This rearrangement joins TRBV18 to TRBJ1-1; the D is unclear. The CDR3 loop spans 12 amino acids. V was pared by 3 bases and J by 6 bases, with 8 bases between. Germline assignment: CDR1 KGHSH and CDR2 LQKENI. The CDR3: CASSPQHAEAFF. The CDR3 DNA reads TGTGCCAGCTCACCCCAACACGCTGAAGCTTTCTTT.

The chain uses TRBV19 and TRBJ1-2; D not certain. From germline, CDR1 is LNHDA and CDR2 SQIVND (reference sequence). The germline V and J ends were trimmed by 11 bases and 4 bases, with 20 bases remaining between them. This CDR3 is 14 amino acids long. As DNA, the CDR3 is TGTGCCTCTAGGTCGAAGGCCACTACCTATGGCTACACCTTC. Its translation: CASRSKATTYGYTF. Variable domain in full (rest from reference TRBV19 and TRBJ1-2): DGGITQSPKYLFRKEGQNVTLSCEQNLNHDAMYWYRQDPGQGLRLIYYSQIVNDFQKGDIAEGYSVSREKKESFPLTVTSAQKNPTAFYLCASRSKATTYGYTFGSGTRLTVV.

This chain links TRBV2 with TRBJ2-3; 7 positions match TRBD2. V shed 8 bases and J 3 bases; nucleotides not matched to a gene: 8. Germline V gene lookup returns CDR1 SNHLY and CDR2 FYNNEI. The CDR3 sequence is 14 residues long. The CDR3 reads CASASGGRTDTQYF. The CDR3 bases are TGTGCCAGCGCCTCCGGGGGGAGGACAGATACGCAGTATTTT. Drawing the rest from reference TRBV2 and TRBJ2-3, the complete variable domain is EPEVTQTPSHQVTQMGQEVILRCVPISNHLYFYWYRQILGQKVEFLVSFYNNEISEKSEIFDDQFSVERPDGSNFTLKIRSTKLEDSAMYFCASASGGRTDTQYFGPGTRLTVL.

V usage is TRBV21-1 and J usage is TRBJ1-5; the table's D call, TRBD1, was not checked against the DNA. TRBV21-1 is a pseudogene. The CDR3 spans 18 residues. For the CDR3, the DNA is TGTGCCAGCAGCAAAAGTGGCAGGGGGCTATATAGCAATCAGCCCCAGCATTTT. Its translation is CASSKSGRGLYSNQPQHF.

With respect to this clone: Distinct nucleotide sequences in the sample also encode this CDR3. The CDR3 reads CASSPGQGIYEQYF. The CDR3 bases are TGCGCCAGCAGCCCGGGACAGGGGATCTACGAGCAGTACTTC. The chain joins TRBV5-1 to TRBJ2-7, with 10 bases identical to TRBD1. The V gene end was trimmed by 4 bases and the J gene end by 3 bases; junction bases not matched to a gene: 4. Germline CDR1 reads SGHRS; CDR2 reads YFSETQ. This CDR3 has 14 amino acids.

The CDR3 DNA reads TGTGCCAGCAGCACCCGGGTAGCGGGGGGGCGCGGTGAGCAGTTCTTC. It encodes CASSTRVAGGRGEQFF. The rearrangement links TRBV7-8 to TRBJ2-1, with 11 bases fitting TRBD2. The V gene's germline CDR1 is SGHVS and CDR2 FQNEAQ. Trimming removed 5 bases from V and 9 bases from J; junction bases left unmatched: 12. The CDR3 spans 16 residues.